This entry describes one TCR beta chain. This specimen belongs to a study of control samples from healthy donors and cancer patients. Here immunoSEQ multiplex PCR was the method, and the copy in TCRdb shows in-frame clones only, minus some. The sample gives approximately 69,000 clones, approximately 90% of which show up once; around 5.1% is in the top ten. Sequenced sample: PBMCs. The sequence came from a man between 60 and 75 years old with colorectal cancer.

In DNA, the CDR3 is TGTGCCAGCAGTGGAGGGACACCTACTAACTATGGCTACACCTTC. Translated: CASSGGTPTNYGYTF. The chain couples TRBV2 to TRBJ1-2; TRBD1 might be the D (6 bases). Trimming took off 4 bases at V and 0 bases at J, with 12 bases between the two ends. Germline assignment: CDR1 SNHLY and CDR2 FYNNEI. This CDR3 is built from 15 residues.